These 22 T cell receptor beta chains were all obtained from the same sample, sequenced in a study of T-cell memory formation after mild COVID-19. TCRdb fed the 5' RACE reads into MiXCR, producing one record per CDR3 protein. This table has around 440,000 distinct CDR3 sequences, roughly 18% appearing once. The sample comprised PBMCs or a T cell subset sorted from them (not recorded which). The receptor set was obtained from an adult woman who had mild COVID-19 (a few samples of this study predate the infection). Cell type and time point are not known.

This clonotype came up many times. The chain couples TRBV12-3 or TRBV12-4 to TRBJ2-7; either TRBD1 or TRBD2 may fit D (5 bases each). Trimming left V 1 base short and J 6 bases short, with 10 bases between. CDR3 size: 13 residues. The CDR3 DNA sequence: TGTGCCAGCAGTTTAGGTTCGGGGCTCGAGCAGTACTTC. It codes for CASSLGSGLEQYF.

This clonotype appeared a few times. The CDR3 nucleotides read TGTGCCAGCAGGCAGGTAAACACTACCTACAATGAGCAGTTCTTC. Amino acid sequence: CASRQVNTTYNEQFF. This sequence joins TRBV6-2 or TRBV6-3 and TRBJ2-1; no firm D call. Germline lookup yields CDR1 MNHEY and CDR2 SVGEGT. V lost 6 bases and J lost 2, with 14 bases in between. This CDR3 has 15 amino acids.

V gene TRBV19 combines with J gene TRBJ1-5; maybe TRBD1 (5 bases). Deletions cut 5 bases from V and 9 bases from J, with 17 bases between. Germline CDR1 reads LNHDA; CDR2 reads SQIVND (reference sequence). The CDR3 extends over 14 amino acids. The CDR3 DNA follows: TGTGCCAGTAGTGGGGGAGACTATTCTCGGCCCCAGCATTTT. This encodes CASSGGDYSRPQHF. The full variable domain, completed using reference TRBV19 and TRBJ1-5, is DGGITQSPKYLFRKEGQNVTLSCEQNLNHDAMYWYRQDPGQGLRLIYYSQIVNDFQKGDIAEGYSVSREKKESFPLTVTSAQKNPTAFYLCASSGGDYSRPQHFGDGTRLSIL.

This clonotype was seen repeatedly, ten times or more. This chain links TRBV3-1 with TRBJ2-1; 7 positions agree with TRBD2. The V gene end was trimmed by 4 bases and the J gene end by 9 bases; junction bases not matched to a gene: 15. CDR3 size: 16 residues. CDR1 and CDR2 (germline): LGHDT, YNNKEL (reference sequence). The CDR3 sequence: CASSPRAWGLMGEQFF. CDR3 nucleotides: TGTGCCAGCAGCCCGAGAGCATGGGGACTAATGGGTGAGCAGTTCTTC.

This clonotype was recorded a few times. V is TRBV6-1 and J is TRBJ1-2; 7 nucleotides line up with TRBD1. This CDR3 is 15 amino acids long. J was trimmed by 8 bases and V by 0 bases; bases with no gene match: 9. Germline-derived CDR1 and CDR2 are MNHNS and SASEGT. In DNA, the CDR3 is TGTGCCAGCAGTGAAGCAGGGGGCCCGAAGAAAGGCTACACCTTC. Its translation: CASSEAGGPKKGYTF.

The genes are TRBV3-1 and TRBJ1-1; 10 nucleotides align to TRBD1. V was pared by 0 bases and J by 8 bases, with 3 bases of the junction left unmatched. Germline V gene data show CDR1 as LGHDT and CDR2 as YNNKEL (reference sequence). This CDR3 comprises 14 residues. CDR3 sequence reads: CASSQETGGAEAFF. The DNA for the CDR3 is TGTGCCAGCAGCCAAGAGACAGGGGGCGCAGAAGCTTTCTTT.

This clonotype was observed a handful of times. The CDR3 is CATSGGKETQYF. In DNA form, the CDR3 reads TGCGCCACCTCCGGGGGGAAGGAGACCCAGTACTTC. The V call is TRBV5-1, the J call TRBJ2-5; 7 nucleotides agree with TRBD2. CDR3 length: 12 residues. The ends lost 9 bases at V and 5 bases at J; junction bases unmatched: 7. In germline, CDR1 is SGHRS, CDR2 YFSETQ.

The rearrangement joins TRBV7-6 to TRBJ2-3, with 8 bases aligning to TRBD2. Germline loops: CDR1 SGHVS, CDR2 FNYEAQ. J gave up 6 bases and V 5 bases, and 7 bases lay outside the gene matches. The CDR3 runs 14 residues. The CDR3, as DNA: TGTGCCAGCAGCCCGGGGCGGGGGGCTGATACGCAGTATTTT. It translates to CASSPGRGADTQYF.

V gene TRBV18 combines with J gene TRBJ1-4; 7 nucleotides agree with TRBD1. The CDR3 is 16 amino acids. Per the germline V gene, CDR1 is KGHSH and CDR2 is LQKENI. After removal of 1 base from V and 3 bases from J, the junction contained 5 bases not matched to a gene. The CDR3: CASSPQAGGPNEKLFF. The CDR3 DNA follows: TGTGCCAGCTCACCACAAGCAGGGGGACCTAATGAAAAACTGTTTTTT.

This clonotype came up a few times. This may be a read error: a much more frequent sequence differs by one nucleotide. The chain employs TRBV6-5 and TRBJ2-7, with 7 bases that match TRBD2. Losses at the gene ends were 2 bases for V and 6 bases for J; bases not matched to a gene: 4. CDR1 is MNHEY, CDR2 SVGAGI, per germline. CDR3 size: 13 residues. DNA for the CDR3: TGTGCCAGCAGTTACACGGGGGGTGGCGAGCAGTACTTC. It is translated as CASSYTGGGEQYF.

V and J are TRBV6-5 and TRBJ1-1, with a possible D match to TRBD1 (6 bases). CDR3 length equals 13 residues. Looked up from germline, CDR1 is MNHEY and CDR2 is SVGAGI. Trimming cost V 5 bases and J 1 base, with 8 bases left between them. CDR3 bases: TGTGCCAGCAGTACACAGGGGAACACTGAAGCTTTCTTT. The encoded protein is CASSTQGNTEAFF.

The chain combines TRBV7-6 with TRBJ2-7, with TRBD2 as a possible D gene (6 bases). There are 15 residues in the CDR3. The ends were cut back, 5 bases at V and 7 bases at J, with 21 bases in the middle. Germline CDR1 is SGHVS and CDR2 is FNYEAQ. The CDR3 is CASSPMGGESREQYF. The DNA of the CDR3 is TGTGCCAGCAGCCCCATGGGAGGCGAATCTCGGGAGCAGTACTTC.

The V call is TRBV5-8, the J call TRBJ2-7, with 7 positions matching TRBD1. The V gene's germline CDR1 is SGHTS and CDR2 YDEGEE. The V and J ends lost 5 bases and 1 base, in that order; junction bases with no gene match: 6. The CDR3 has 14 amino acids. For the CDR3, the DNA is TGTGCCAGCAGGGCGACAGGGAAGTCCTACGAGCAGTACTTC. Translation: CASRATGKSYEQYF.

J is TRBJ1-5 and V is TRBV4-3, with D possibly TRBD1 on 5 matching bases. CDR1 is LGHNA and CDR2 is YSLEER in the germline V gene. V lost 0 bases and J 4 bases, leaving 10 bases between the germline ends. CDR3 size: 15 residues. The CDR3 bases are TGCGCCAGCAGCCAAGACAGGGTGTCTAATCAGCCCCAGCATTTT. Residues: CASSQDRVSNQPQHF.

A few counts support this clonotype. The chain joins TRBV18 to TRBJ1-4; D might be TRBD1 (6 bases). V lost 8 bases to trimming and J lost 4 bases, with 17 bases between them. The CDR3 loop spans 15 amino acids. Germline V gene sequence: CDR1 KGHSH, CDR2 LQKENI. The CDR3 protein is CASVPATGINEKLFF. CDR3 DNA: TGTGCCAGCGTACCTGCAACAGGGATTAATGAAAAACTGTTTTTT.

The table lists this clonotype with a few counts. The genes are TRBV4-2 and TRBJ2-4; D is ambiguous. This CDR3 is built from 16 residues. V was trimmed by 0 bases and J by 4 bases, leaving 13 bases between them. Germline V CDR1 and CDR2: LGHNA, YNFKEQ. This CDR3 reads CASSQEMTAAKNIQYF. For the CDR3, the DNA is TGTGCCAGCAGCCAAGAAATGACGGCAGCTAAAAACATTCAGTACTTC.

The chain joins TRBV5-1 to TRBJ1-3; 8 bases are shared with TRBD1. CDR3 length: 16 amino acids. Per the germline V gene, CDR1 is SGHRS and CDR2 is YFSETQ. V was clipped by 0 bases and J by 0 bases; unmatched bases: 2. The CDR3 region has the DNA TGCGCCAGCAGCTTGGACGGGACAGGCTCTGGAAACACCATATATTTT. This encodes CASSLDGTGSGNTIYF.

This clonotype was observed at least ten times. This chain joins TRBV7-8 and TRBJ2-7, with TRBD1 matching over 8 bases. V dropped 3 bases and J dropped 2; count of bases not matched to a gene: 3. This CDR3 contains 14 residues. The V gene's germline CDR1 is SGHVS and CDR2 FQNEAQ. DNA for the CDR3: TGTGCCAGCAGCTTCCGGACAGGGACCTACGAGCAGTACTTC. It specifies CASSFRTGTYEQYF. Full variable domain (rest looked up from reference TRBV7-8 and TRBJ2-7): GAGVSQSPRYKVAKRGQDVALRCDPISGHVSLFWYQQALGQGPEFLTYFQNEAQLDKSGLPSDRFFAERPEGSVSTLKIQRTQQEDSAVYLCASSFRTGTYEQYFGPGTRLTVT.

In its sample, this clonotype was seen a few times. The J gene is TRBJ2-7, the V gene TRBV27; tentatively, D is TRBD2 (6 bases). The CDR3 totals 13 residues. V lost 6 bases and J lost 1, with 10 bases in between. Per germline, CDR1 MNHEY and CDR2 SMNVEV (reference sequence). The CDR3 region has the DNA TGTGCCAGCAGATTCGGGAGTTCCTACGAGCAGTACTTC. It codes for CASRFGSSYEQYF.

This clonotype appeared a few times. The chain is built from TRBV4-1 and TRBJ1-5, with D tentatively TRBD1 (5 bases). Germline CDR1 is MGHRA and CDR2 is YSYEKL. The ends were cut back, 0 bases at V and 2 bases at J, with 8 bases in the middle. CDR3 length: 15 amino acids. The CDR3 region is CASSQDRVGNQPQHF. DNA for the CDR3: TGCGCCAGCAGCCAAGACAGGGTTGGCAATCAGCCCCAGCATTTT.

This clonotype occurred a few times. This rearrangement joins TRBV5-1 to TRBJ2-1; 13 bases fit TRBD2. Germline CDR1 SGHRS, CDR2 YFSETQ. CDR3 size: 17 residues. V lost 4 bases, J lost 8 bases, and 12 bases stayed unmatched. CDR3 sequence reads: CASSRSTSGGAVDEQFF. CDR3 coding DNA: TGCGCCAGCAGCCGCAGTACTAGCGGGGGGGCTGTCGATGAGCAGTTCTTC.

This chain joins TRBV20-1 and TRBJ2-3, with TRBD2 matching 8 bases. The CDR3 has 13 amino acids. V was pared by 5 bases and J by 4 bases, with 5 bases of the junction left unmatched. Per the germline V gene, CDR1 is DFQATT and CDR2 is SNEGSKA (reference sequence). CDR3 in amino acids: CSAPRGGPDTQYF. The DNA of the CDR3 is TGCAGTGCTCCACGCGGGGGGCCAGATACGCAGTATTTT.